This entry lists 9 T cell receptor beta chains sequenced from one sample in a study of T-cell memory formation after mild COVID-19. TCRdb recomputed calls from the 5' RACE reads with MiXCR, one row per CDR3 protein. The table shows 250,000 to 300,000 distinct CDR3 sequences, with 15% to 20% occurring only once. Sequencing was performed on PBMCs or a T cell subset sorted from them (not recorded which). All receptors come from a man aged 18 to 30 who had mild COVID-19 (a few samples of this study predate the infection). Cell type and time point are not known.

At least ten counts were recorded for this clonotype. CDR3 protein: CASSLNEQFF. CDR3 DNA sequence: TGTGCCAGCAGTTTAAATGAGCAGTTCTTC. This chain connects TRBV12-3 or TRBV12-4 to TRBJ2-1; D remains unclear. CDR3 length equals 10 residues. V dropped 2 bases and J dropped 7 bases, with 0 bases sitting between them.

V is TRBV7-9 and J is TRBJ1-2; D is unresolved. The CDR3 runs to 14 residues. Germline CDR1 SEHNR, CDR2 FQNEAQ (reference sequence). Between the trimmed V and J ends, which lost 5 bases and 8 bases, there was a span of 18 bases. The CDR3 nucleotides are TGTGCCAGCAGCCCGACGGTGGATCTTTCCGGCTACACCTTC. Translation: CASSPTVDLSGYTF.

CDR3 in amino acids: CASSLGQGKFF. CDR3 sequence (DNA): TGTGCCAGCAGTTTGGGACAGGGCAAGTTCTTC. The rearrangement uses TRBV12-3 or TRBV12-4 and TRBJ2-1; 9 nucleotides match TRBD1. With V trimmed by 3 bases and J by 14 bases, 2 bases remained unmatched. The CDR3 extends over 11 amino acids.

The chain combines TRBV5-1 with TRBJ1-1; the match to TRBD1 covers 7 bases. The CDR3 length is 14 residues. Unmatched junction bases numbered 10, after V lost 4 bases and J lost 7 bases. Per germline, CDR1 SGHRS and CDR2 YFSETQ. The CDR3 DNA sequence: TGCGCCAGCAGCACCCAACAGGGGAGCGGTGAAGCTTTCTTT. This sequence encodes CASSTQQGSGEAFF.

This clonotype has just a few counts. The CDR3 DNA follows: TGTGCCAGCAGTTACTCCGCCGCAGGGAATCAGCCCCAGCATTTT. Its translation: CASSYSAAGNQPQHF. The rearrangement links TRBV6-5 to TRBJ1-5, with a tentative D call TRBD1 (5 bases). CDR1 MNHEY and CDR2 SVGAGI come from the germline V gene. The length of the CDR3 is 15 residues. V shed 0 bases and J shed 4 bases, with 10 bases lying between them.

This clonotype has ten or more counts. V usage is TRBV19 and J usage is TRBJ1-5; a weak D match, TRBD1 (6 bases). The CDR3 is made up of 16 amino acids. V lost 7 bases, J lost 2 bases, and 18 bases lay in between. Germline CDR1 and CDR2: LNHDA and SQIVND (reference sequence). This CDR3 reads CASILAGGKGNQPQHF. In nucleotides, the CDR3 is TGTGCCAGTATCCTGGCGGGGGGCAAGGGCAATCAGCCCCAGCATTTT.

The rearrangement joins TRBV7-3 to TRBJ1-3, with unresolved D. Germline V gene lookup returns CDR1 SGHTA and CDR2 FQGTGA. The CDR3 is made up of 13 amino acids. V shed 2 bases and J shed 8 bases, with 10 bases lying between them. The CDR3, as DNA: TGTGCCAGCAGCTTAGGCCCACTGGACACCATATATTTT. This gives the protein CASSLGPLDTIYF.

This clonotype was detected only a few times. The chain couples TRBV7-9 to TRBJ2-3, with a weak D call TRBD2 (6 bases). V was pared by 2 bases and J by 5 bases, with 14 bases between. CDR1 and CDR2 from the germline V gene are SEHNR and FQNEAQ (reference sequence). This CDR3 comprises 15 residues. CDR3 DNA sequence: TGTGCCAGCAGCTTACTCGAGGAGGAGGGAGATACGCAGTATTTT. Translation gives CASSLLEEEGDTQYF.

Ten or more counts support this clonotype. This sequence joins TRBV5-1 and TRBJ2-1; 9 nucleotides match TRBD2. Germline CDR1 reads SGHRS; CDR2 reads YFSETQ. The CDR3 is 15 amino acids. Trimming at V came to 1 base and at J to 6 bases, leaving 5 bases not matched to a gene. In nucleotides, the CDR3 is TGCGCCAGCAGCTTGTCCCTAGCGGGGACCAATGAGCAGTTCTTC. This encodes CASSLSLAGTNEQFF.